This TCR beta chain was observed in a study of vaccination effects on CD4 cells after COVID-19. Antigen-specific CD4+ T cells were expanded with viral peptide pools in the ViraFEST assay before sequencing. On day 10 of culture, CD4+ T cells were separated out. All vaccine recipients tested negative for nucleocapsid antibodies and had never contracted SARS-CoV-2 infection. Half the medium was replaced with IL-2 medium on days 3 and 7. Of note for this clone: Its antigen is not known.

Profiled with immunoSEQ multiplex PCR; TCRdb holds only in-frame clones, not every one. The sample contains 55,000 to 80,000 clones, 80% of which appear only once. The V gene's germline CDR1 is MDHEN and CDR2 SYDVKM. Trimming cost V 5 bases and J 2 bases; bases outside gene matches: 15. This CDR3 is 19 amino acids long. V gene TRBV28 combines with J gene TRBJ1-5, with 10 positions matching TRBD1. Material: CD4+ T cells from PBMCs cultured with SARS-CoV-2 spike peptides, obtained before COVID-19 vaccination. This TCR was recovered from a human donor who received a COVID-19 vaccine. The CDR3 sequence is CASSLNPGTGEGGNQPQHF. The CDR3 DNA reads TGTGCCAGCAGTCTTAACCCCGGGACAGGGGAAGGTGGCAATCAGCCCCAGCATTTT. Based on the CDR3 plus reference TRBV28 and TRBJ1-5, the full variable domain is DVKVTQSSRYLVKRTGEKVFLECVQDMDHENMFWYRQDPGLGLRLIYFSYDVKMKEKGDIPEGYSVSREKKERFSLILESASTNQTSMYLCASSLNPGTGEGGNQPQHFGDGTRLSIL.